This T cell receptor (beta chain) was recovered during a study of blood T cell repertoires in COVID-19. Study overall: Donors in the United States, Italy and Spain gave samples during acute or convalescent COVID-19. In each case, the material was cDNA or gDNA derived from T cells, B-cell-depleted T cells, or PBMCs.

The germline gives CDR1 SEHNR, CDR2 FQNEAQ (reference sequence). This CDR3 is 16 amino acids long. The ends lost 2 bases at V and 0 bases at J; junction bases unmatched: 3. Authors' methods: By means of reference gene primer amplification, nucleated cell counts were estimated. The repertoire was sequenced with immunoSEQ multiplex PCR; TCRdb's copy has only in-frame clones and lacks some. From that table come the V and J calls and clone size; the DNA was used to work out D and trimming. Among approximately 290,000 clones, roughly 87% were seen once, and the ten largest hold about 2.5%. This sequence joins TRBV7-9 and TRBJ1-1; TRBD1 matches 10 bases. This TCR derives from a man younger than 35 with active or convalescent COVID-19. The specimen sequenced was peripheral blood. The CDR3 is CASSLRTGGLNTEAFF. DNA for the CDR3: TGTGCCAGCAGCTTACGGACAGGGGGTTTGAACACTGAAGCTTTCTTT.